Below, 22 T cell receptor beta chains from the same sample are listed, as sequenced in a study of STAT5B mutations in CD4+ large granular lymphocyte leukemia. Assay used: immunoSEQ multiplex PCR; TCRdb lists only in-frame clones, some missing. Of fewer than 45,000 clones in the sample, around 86% were seen once. The sequenced material came from CD4+ T cells from blood buffy coats. These receptors were obtained from a human donor in good health.

The count of this clone is one. The CDR3 sequence: CASSVASGLSYEQYF. The CDR3 nucleotides read TGTGCCAGCAGTGTCGCTAGCGGGCTTTCCTACGAGCAGTACTTC. The chain has TRBV27 and TRBJ2-7; TRBD2 matches at 8 bases. The germline gives CDR1 MNHEY, CDR2 SMNVEV (reference sequence). The junction had 7 bases not matched to a gene; V was cut back by 5 bases and J by 1 base. The CDR3 extends over 15 amino acids.

This clone was detected once. The genes are TRBV5-1 and TRBJ1-4; maybe TRBD1 (5 bases). The CDR3 has 17 residues. The germline V gene encodes CDR1 SGHRS and CDR2 YFSETQ. Trimming shortened V by 3 bases and J by 0 bases, and 15 bases separated the two germline ends. Written as DNA, the CDR3 is TGCGCCAGCAGCTCAACCACAGGAATTGCAACTAATGAAAAACTGTTTTTT. This gives the protein CASSSTTGIATNEKLFF. The full variable domain, rest sourced from reference TRBV5-1 and TRBJ1-4, is KAGVTQTPRYLIKTRGQQVTLSCSPISGHRSVSWYQQTPGQGLQFLFEYFSETQRNKGNFPGRFSGRQFSNSRSEMNVSTLELGDSALYLCASSSTTGIATNEKLFFGSGTQLSVL.

V gene TRBV30 combines with J gene TRBJ2-5; TRBD2 agrees at 8 bases. J gave up 4 bases and V 0 bases, and 4 bases lay outside the gene matches. Germline CDR1 GTSNPN, CDR2 SVGIG (reference sequence). The CDR3 spans 14 residues. CDR3 amino acids: CAWSVPGGGETQYF. The CDR3 region has the DNA TGTGCCTGGAGTGTACCCGGGGGGGGAGAGACCCAGTACTTC.

This chain uses TRBV9 with TRBJ1-2; D remains unclear. The CDR3 runs 14 residues. V dropped 0 bases and J dropped 3 bases, with 9 bases sitting between them. The germline V gene encodes CDR1 SGDLS and CDR2 YYNGEE. This CDR3 is CASSVEEGYYGYTF. CDR3 coding DNA: TGTGCCAGCAGCGTAGAAGAAGGGTACTATGGCTACACCTTC.

The rearrangement uses TRBV6-1 and TRBJ1-4; 7 nucleotides align to TRBD1. The ends lost 7 bases at V and 6 bases at J; junction bases unmatched: 11. The CDR3 is 15 amino acids. The germline CDR1 and CDR2 sequences are MNHNS and SASEGT. The CDR3 sequence: CASKESGGVDEKLFF. The CDR3 DNA is TGTGCCAGCAAGGAGTCAGGGGGAGTTGATGAAAAACTGTTTTTT.

The chain is built from TRBV2 and TRBJ1-4; no reliable D call. The V end was cut by 3 bases, the J end by 4 bases, with 3 bases between. CDR3 length: 12 amino acids. Germline V gives CDR1 SNHLY, CDR2 FYNNEI. As DNA, the CDR3 is TGTGCCAGCAGTGACATTAATGAAAAACTGTTTTTT. This sequence encodes CASSDINEKLFF. Combining the CDR3 with reference TRBV2 and TRBJ1-4 gives the whole variable domain EPEVTQTPSHQVTQMGQEVILRCVPISNHLYFYWYRQILGQKVEFLVSFYNNEISEKSEIFDDQFSVERPDGSNFTLKIRSTKLEDSAMYFCASSDINEKLFFGSGTQLSVL.

Only one count was recorded for this clone. A read error may account for a junction end that differs from germline. Other nucleotide sequences in the sample specify the same CDR3. The J gene is TRBJ1-5, the V gene TRBV2; TRBD1 is a possible D gene (5 bases). CDR1 is SNHLY, CDR2 FYNNEI, per germline. This CDR3 spans 14 amino acids. As DNA, the CDR3 is TGTGCCAGCAATGGGGCTAATAGCAATCAACCCCAGCATTTT. It is translated as CASNGANSNQPQHF.

The chain couples TRBV28 to TRBJ1-2, with a tentative D call TRBD1 (5 bases). The CDR3 has 17 residues. Trimming removed 4 bases at V and 0 bases at J, with 18 bases between. CDR1 is MDHEN and CDR2 is SYDVKM in the germline V gene. The CDR3 here is CASSSMGTPAANYGYTF. The CDR3 coding sequence is TGTGCCAGCAGTTCCATGGGGACCCCAGCTGCTAACTATGGCTACACCTTC.

V usage is TRBV5-5 and J usage is TRBJ1-1; D unclear. The V end lost 3 bases, the J end lost 4 bases, and 13 bases lay between the germline ends. The CDR3 is made up of 14 amino acids. In germline, CDR1 is SGHKS, CDR2 YYEKEE (reference sequence). CDR3 region: CASSSQAALTEAFF. As DNA, the CDR3 is TGTGCCAGCAGCTCCCAGGCGGCCCTCACTGAAGCTTTCTTT.

This clone was seen once. The chain uses TRBV7-3 and TRBJ2-2, with D uncertain. With 2 bases removed from V and 1 base from J, the gap between germline ends came to 11 bases. This CDR3 is built from 16 residues. Per the germline V gene, CDR1 is SGHTA and CDR2 is FQGTGA. CDR3 residues: CASSLEYIGNTGELFF. The CDR3 coding sequence is TGTGCCAGCAGCTTAGAGTACATTGGGAACACCGGGGAGCTGTTTTTT.

The chain recombines TRBV2 with TRBJ1-6, with D unclear. The CDR3 runs to 13 residues. V lost 8 bases and J lost 9, with 14 bases in between. The V gene's germline CDR1 is SNHLY and CDR2 FYNNEI. CDR3 sequence: CASQSAWASPLHF. Here the CDR3 DNA reads TGTGCCAGCCAATCTGCCTGGGCTTCACCCCTCCACTTT.

As to this clone: At one boundary the junction diverges from the germline segment, which might be a read error. The CDR3 DNA reads TGTGCCAGCAGCGTTCGGGGCCCCGGGGAGCTGCTTTTT. It codes for CASSVRGPGELLF. V gene TRBV9 combines with J gene TRBJ2-2; D could derive from TRBD1 or TRBD2 (5 bases each). The CDR3 has 13 residues. Germline assignment: CDR1 SGDLS and CDR2 YYNGEE.

The chain carries TRBV6-4 and TRBJ2-7, with 9 bases aligning to TRBD2. CDR3 length: 17 residues. Germline V gene lookup returns CDR1 MRHNA and CDR2 SNTAGT. With V trimmed by 0 bases and J by 3 bases, 9 bases remained unmatched. The CDR3 bases are TGTGCCAGCAGTGACTCAGATTGGGAGCGGGAGGTCTACGAGCAGTACTTC. Translating gives CASSDSDWEREVYEQYF.

This rearrangement joins TRBV7-9 to TRBJ2-1; 8 nucleotides match TRBD2. Germline V lookup: CDR1 SEHNR, CDR2 FQNEAQ (reference sequence). The CDR3 is 15 amino acids. V lost 3 bases, J lost 7 bases, and 8 bases stayed unmatched. The CDR3 DNA is TGTGCCAGCAGCTTGAGCGGGAGTTCTATGAATGAGCAGTTCTTC. This encodes CASSLSGSSMNEQFF.

The rearrangement joins TRBV18 to TRBJ1-2; 8 bases fit TRBD1. CDR1 is KGHSH, CDR2 LQKENI, per germline. This CDR3 region has 15 residues. V trimming: 1 base; J trimming: 3 bases; junction bases outside the gene matches: 4. The CDR3 DNA reads as TGTGCCAGCTCACCACGCAGGGGGCAGGACTATGGCTACACCTTC. Translation gives CASSPRRGQDYGYTF.

The chain carries TRBV30 and TRBJ2-3; 11 bases fit TRBD1. The CDR3 spans 14 residues. V shed 3 bases, J shed 8 bases, and the junction held 7 bases outside the gene matches. Germline-derived CDR1 and CDR2 are GTSNPN and SVGIG (reference sequence). CDR3 sequence reads: CAWSLGQGAATQYF. CDR3 nucleotide sequence: TGTGCCTGGAGCCTCGGACAGGGGGCTGCTACGCAGTATTTT.

The chain is built from TRBV7-9 and TRBJ1-2; TRBD1 is a possible D gene (6 bases). Germline values: CDR1 SEHNR, CDR2 FQNEAQ (reference sequence). The CDR3 sequence is 12 residues long. The V and J ends lost 3 bases and 12 bases respectively, with 14 bases between them. CDR3 protein: CASSFQNRENTF. The CDR3 bases are TGTGCCAGCAGCTTTCAGAACAGGGAAAACACCTTC.

J is TRBJ1-2 and V is TRBV5-5, with unresolved D. The CDR3 covers 16 residues. Per the germline V gene, CDR1 is SGHKS and CDR2 is YYEKEE (reference sequence). V was pared by 4 bases and J by 5 bases, with 21 bases between. This CDR3 is CASSVGTTITRYGYTF. The CDR3 DNA reads TGTGCCAGCAGCGTAGGAACCACAATTACTAGATATGGCTACACCTTC.

The chain carries TRBV7-3 and TRBJ2-5; 7 bases are shared with TRBD1. Germline CDR1 SGHTA, CDR2 FQGTGA. CDR3 size: 15 residues. With 0 bases clipped from V and 5 bases from J, the junction kept 6 bases outside the gene matches. The CDR3 region is CASSLTGGKFETQYF. The CDR3 nucleotides are TGTGCCAGCAGCTTAACAGGGGGCAAGTTTGAGACCCAGTACTTC.

This rearrangement joins TRBV4-3 to TRBJ1-4; D might be TRBD1 (6 bases). Germline V gives CDR1 LGHNA, CDR2 YSLEER. This CDR3 is built from 15 residues. Between the trimmed V and J ends, which lost 4 bases and 8 bases, there was a span of 17 bases. The CDR3 DNA reads as TGCGCCAGCAGCCGCCAGACCAGGGGAGGGGAAAAACTGTTTTTT. Its translation is CASSRQTRGGEKLFF.

V usage is TRBV6-1 and J usage is TRBJ2-7; TRBD1 agrees at 7 bases. In germline, CDR1 is MNHNS, CDR2 SASEGT. CDR3 length: 14 residues. V shed 6 bases and J 3 bases; nucleotides not matched to a gene: 8. The CDR3 bases are TGTGCCAGCAGAGCCGGGACAGCCTACTACGAGCAGTACTTC. Translation gives CASRAGTAYYEQYF.

CDR3 sequence: CASSWDRVDYGYTF. The CDR3 DNA reads as TGCGCCAGCAGCTGGGACAGGGTTGACTATGGCTACACCTTC. V is TRBV5-1 and J is TRBJ1-2; 9 bases agree with TRBD1. J gave up 3 bases and V 3 bases, and 3 bases lay outside the gene matches. CDR3 size: 14 residues. Looked up from germline, CDR1 is SGHRS and CDR2 is YFSETQ. Complete variable domain (other parts from reference TRBV5-1 and TRBJ1-2): KAGVTQTPRYLIKTRGQQVTLSCSPISGHRSVSWYQQTPGQGLQFLFEYFSETQRNKGNFPGRFSGRQFSNSRSEMNVSTLELGDSALYLCASSWDRVDYGYTFGSGTRLTVV.